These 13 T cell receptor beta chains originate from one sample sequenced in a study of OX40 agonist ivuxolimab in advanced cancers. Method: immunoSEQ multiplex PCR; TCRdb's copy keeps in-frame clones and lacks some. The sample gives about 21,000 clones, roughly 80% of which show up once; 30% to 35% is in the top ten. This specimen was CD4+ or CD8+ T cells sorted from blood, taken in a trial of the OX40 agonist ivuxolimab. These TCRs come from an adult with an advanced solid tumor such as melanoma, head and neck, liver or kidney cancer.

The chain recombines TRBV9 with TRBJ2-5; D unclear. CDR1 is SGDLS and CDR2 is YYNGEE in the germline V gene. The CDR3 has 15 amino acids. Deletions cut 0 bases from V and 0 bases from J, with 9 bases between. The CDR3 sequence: CASSVGGIYQETQYF. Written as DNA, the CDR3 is TGTGCCAGCAGCGTAGGGGGAATATACCAAGAGACCCAGTACTTC. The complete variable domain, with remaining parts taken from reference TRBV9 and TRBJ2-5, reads DSGVTQTPKHLITATGQRVTLRCSPRSGDLSVYWYQQSLDQGLQFLIQYYNGEERAKGNILERFSAQQFPDLHSELNLSSLELGDSALYFCASSVGGIYQETQYFGPGTRLLVL.

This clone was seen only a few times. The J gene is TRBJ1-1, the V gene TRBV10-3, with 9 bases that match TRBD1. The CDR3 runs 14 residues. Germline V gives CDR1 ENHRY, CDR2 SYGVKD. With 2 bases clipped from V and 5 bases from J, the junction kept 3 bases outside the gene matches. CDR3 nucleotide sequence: TGTGCCATCAGTGAGACAGGGGGCGTAACTGAAGCTTTCTTT. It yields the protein CAISETGGVTEAFF.

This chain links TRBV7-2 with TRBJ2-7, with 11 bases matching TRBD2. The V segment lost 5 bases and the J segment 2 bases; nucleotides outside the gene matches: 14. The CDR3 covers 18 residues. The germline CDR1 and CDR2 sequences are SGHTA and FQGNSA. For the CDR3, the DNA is TGTGCCAGCAGCCCAGGTGAAACTAGCGGGAGAATCCCCTACGAGCAGTACTTC. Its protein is CASSPGETSGRIPYEQYF. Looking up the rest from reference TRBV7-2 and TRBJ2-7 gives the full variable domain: GAGVSQSPSNKVTEKGKDVELRCDPISGHTALYWYRQSLGQGLEFLIYFQGNSAPDKSGLPSDRFSAERTGGSVSTLTIQRTQQEDSAVYLCASSPGETSGRIPYEQYFGPGTRLTVT.

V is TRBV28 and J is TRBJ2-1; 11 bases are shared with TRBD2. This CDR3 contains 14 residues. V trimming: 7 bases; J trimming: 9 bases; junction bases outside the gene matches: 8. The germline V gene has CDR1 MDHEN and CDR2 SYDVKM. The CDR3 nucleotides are TGTGCCAGCATCCTGACTAGCGGGATGCCTGAGCAGTTCTTC. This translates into CASILTSGMPEQFF.

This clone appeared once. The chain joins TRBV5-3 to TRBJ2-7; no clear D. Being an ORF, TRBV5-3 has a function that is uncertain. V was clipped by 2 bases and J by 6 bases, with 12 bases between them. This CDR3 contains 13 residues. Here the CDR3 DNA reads TGTGCCAGAAGCTTTCTGGCCTGGGGCGAGCAGTACTTC. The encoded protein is CARSFLAWGEQYF.

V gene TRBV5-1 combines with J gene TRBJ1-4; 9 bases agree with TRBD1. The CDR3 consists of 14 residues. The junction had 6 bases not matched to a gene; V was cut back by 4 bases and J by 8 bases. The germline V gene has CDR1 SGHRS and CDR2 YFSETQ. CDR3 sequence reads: CASSVDRGEEKLFF. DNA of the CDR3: TGCGCCAGCAGCGTAGACAGGGGGGAGGAAAAACTGTTTTTT.

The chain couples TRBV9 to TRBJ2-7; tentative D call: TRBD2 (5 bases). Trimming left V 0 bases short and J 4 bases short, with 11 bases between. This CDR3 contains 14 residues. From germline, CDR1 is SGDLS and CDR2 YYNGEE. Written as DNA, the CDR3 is TGTGCCAGCAGCGTAGCACTAGATGGATACGAGCAGTACTTC. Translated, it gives CASSVALDGYEQYF.

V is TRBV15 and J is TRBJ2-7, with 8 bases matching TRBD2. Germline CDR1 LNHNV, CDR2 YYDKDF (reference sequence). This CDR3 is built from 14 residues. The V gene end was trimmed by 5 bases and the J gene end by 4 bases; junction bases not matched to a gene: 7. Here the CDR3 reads CATSSGLAQYEQYF. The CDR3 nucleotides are TGTGCCACCAGCTCTGGACTAGCCCAATACGAGCAGTACTTC.

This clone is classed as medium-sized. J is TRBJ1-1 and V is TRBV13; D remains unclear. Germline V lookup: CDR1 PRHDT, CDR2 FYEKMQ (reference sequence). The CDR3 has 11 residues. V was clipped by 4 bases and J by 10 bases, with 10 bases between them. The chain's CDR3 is CASSSTGGAFF. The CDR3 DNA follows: TGTGCCAGCAGCTCCACCGGCGGAGCTTTCTTT.

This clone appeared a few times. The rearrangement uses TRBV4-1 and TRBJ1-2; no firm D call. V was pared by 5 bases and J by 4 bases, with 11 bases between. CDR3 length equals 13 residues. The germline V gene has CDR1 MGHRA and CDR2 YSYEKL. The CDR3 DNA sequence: TGCGCCAGCAGCGGGGTGGGGTTCTATGGCTACACCTTC. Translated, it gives CASSGVGFYGYTF.

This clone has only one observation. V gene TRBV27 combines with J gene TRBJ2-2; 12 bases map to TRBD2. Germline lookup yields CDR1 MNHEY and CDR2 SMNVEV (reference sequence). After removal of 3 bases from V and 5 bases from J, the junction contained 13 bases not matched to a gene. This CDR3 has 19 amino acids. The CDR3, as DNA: TGTGCCAGCAGTTTTGAGGCTAGACTAGCGGGAGAGGGAACCGGGGAGCTGTTTTTT. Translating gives CASSFEARLAGEGTGELFF.

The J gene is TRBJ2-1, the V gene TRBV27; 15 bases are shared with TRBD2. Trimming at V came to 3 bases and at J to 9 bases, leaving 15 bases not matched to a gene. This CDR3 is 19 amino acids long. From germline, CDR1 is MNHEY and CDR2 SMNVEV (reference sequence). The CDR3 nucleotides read TGTGCCAGCAGTTTCTCCGGGACTAGCGGGAGGAACAGCCTTCTTGAGCAGTTCTTC. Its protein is CASSFSGTSGRNSLLEQFF.

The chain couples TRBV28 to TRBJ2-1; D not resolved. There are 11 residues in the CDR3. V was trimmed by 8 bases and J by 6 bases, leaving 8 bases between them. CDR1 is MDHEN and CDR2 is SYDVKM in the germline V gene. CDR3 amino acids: CASATSNEQFF. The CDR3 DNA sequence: TGTGCCAGCGCCACGTCCAATGAGCAGTTCTTC. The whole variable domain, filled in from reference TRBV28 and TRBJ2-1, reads DVKVTQSSRYLVKRTGEKVFLECVQDMDHENMFWYRQDPGLGLRLIYFSYDVKMKEKGDIPEGYSVSREKKERFSLILESASTNQTSMYLCASATSNEQFFGPGTRLTVL.